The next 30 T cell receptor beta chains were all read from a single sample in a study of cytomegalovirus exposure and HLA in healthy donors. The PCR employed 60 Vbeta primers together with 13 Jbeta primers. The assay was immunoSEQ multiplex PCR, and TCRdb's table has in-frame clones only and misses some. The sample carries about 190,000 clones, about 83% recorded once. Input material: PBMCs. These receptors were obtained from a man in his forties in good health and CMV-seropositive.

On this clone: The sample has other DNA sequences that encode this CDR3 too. DNA of the CDR3: TGTGCCAGCAGCTTAGAAGGAGGCTATGGCTACACCTTC. This translates into CASSLEGGYGYTF. The chain joins TRBV11-2 to TRBJ1-2; D gene ambiguous. CDR1 is SGHAT and CDR2 is FQNNGV in the germline V gene. The CDR3 loop spans 13 amino acids. The V end lost 0 bases, the J end lost 4 bases, and 6 bases lay between the germline ends.

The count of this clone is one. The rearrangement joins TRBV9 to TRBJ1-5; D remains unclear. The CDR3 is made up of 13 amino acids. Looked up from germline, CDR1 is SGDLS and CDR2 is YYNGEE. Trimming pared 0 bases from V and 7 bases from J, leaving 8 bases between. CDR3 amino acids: CASSVDSSQPQHF. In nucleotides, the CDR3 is TGTGCCAGCAGCGTAGACAGCAGCCAGCCCCAGCATTTT.

The CDR3 reads CASRDPVSYNEQFF. The CDR3 DNA is TGTGCCAGCAGAGATCCCGTCAGTTACAATGAGCAGTTCTTC. The rearrangement uses TRBV6-6 and TRBJ2-1; unclear D gene. CDR1 is MNHNY, CDR2 SVGAGI, per germline (reference sequence). The V gene lost 6 bases and the J gene lost 4 bases, with 13 bases spanning the gap. The CDR3 loop spans 14 amino acids.

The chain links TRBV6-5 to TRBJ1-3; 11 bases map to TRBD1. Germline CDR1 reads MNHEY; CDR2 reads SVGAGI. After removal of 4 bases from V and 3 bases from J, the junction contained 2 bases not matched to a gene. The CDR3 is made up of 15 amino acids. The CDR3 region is CASSWTGGIGNTIYF. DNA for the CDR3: TGTGCCAGCAGTTGGACAGGGGGCATTGGAAACACCATATATTTT.

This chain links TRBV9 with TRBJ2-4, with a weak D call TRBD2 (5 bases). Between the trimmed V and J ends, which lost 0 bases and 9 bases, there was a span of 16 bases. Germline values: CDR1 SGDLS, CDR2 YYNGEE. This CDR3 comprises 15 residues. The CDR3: CASSVGSEVKVIQYF. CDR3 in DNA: TGTGCCAGCAGCGTAGGTTCGGAGGTTAAGGTCATTCAGTACTTC.

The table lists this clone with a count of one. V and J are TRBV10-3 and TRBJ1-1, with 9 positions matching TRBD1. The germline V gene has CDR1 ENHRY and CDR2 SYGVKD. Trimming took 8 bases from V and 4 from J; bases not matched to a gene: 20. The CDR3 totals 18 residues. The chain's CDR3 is CAISPGTGTTGRVTEAFF. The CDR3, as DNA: TGTGCCATCTCTCCCGGGACAGGGACCACGGGGCGGGTCACTGAAGCTTTCTTT.

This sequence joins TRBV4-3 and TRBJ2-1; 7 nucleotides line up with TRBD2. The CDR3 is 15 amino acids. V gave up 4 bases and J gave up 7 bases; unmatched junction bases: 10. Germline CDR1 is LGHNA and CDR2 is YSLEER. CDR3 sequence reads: CASSPIPGLWNEQFF. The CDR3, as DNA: TGCGCCAGCAGCCCGATACCGGGACTATGGAATGAGCAGTTCTTC.

As DNA, the CDR3 is TGTGCCAGCAGCCTCATGGGGGGTAATGAGCAGTTCTTC. Translation gives CASSLMGGNEQFF. The chain is built from TRBV9 and TRBJ2-1; TRBD2 is a possible D gene (6 bases). The CDR3 is made up of 13 amino acids. Germline V CDR1 and CDR2: SGDLS, YYNGEE. V lost 4 bases to trimming and J lost 7 bases, with 12 bases between them.

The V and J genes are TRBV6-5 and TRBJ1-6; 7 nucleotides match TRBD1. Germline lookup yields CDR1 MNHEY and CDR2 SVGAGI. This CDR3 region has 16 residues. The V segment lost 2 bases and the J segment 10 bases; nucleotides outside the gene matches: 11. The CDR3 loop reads CASSYVRTGLGSPLHF. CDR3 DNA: TGTGCCAGCAGTTACGTAAGGACAGGCCTTGGGTCACCCCTCCACTTT.

This CDR3 is CASAGRGGRVYEQYF. The CDR3 DNA follows: TGTGCCAGCGCCGGTAGGGGCGGGAGGGTCTACGAGCAGTACTTC. V usage is TRBV27 and J usage is TRBJ2-7, with 9 bases that match TRBD2. CDR3 length equals 15 residues. The germline V gene encodes CDR1 MNHEY and CDR2 SMNVEV (reference sequence). The V segment lost 8 bases and the J segment 3 bases; nucleotides outside the gene matches: 11.

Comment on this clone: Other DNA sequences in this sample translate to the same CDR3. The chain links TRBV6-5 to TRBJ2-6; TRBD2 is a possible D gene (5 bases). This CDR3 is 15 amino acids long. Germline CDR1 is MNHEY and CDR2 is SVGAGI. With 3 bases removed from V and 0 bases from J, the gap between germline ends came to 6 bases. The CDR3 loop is CASSYGSSGANVLTF. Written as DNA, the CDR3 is TGTGCCAGCAGTTATGGGAGCTCTGGGGCCAACGTCCTGACTTTC.

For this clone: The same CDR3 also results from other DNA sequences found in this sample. The CDR3 DNA reads as TGTGCCAGCAGTTCCCAGGGCAACTATGGCTACACCTTC. This sequence encodes CASSSQGNYGYTF. The rearrangement uses TRBV6-6 and TRBJ1-2, with D possibly matching TRBD1 (5 bases). V shed 4 bases and J shed 2 bases, with 8 bases lying between them. Germline CDR1 and CDR2: MNHNY and SVGAGI (reference sequence). The CDR3 contains 13 residues.

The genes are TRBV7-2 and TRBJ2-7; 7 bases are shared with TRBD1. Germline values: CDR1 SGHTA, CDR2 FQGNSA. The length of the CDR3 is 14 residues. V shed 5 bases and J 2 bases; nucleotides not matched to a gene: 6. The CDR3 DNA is TGTGCCAGCAGCCCGAAGACAGGGCCCTACGAGCAGTACTTC. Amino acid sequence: CASSPKTGPYEQYF.

In DNA form, the CDR3 reads TGTGCCAGCAGCTTAGTCCGCGGGAGGGCCTACAATGAGCAGTTCTTC. It translates to CASSLVRGRAYNEQFF. The V and J genes are TRBV7-2 and TRBJ2-1; 9 positions agree with TRBD2. V was pared by 1 base and J by 2 bases, with 3 bases of the junction left unmatched. CDR1 and CDR2 (germline): SGHTA, FQGNSA. This CDR3 spans 16 amino acids.

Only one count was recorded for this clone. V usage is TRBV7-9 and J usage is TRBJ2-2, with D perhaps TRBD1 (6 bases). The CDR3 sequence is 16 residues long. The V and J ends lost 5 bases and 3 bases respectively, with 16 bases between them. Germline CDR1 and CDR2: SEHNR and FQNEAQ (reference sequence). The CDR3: CASSRNTGIDTGELFF. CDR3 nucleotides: TGTGCCAGCAGCCGAAACACAGGGATAGACACCGGGGAGCTGTTTTTT.

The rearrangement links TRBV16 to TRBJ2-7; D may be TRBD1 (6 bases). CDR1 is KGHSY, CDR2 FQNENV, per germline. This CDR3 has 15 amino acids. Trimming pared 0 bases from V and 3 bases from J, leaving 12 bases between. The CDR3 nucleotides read TGTGCCAGCAGCCAATCGGGGACAAAGTACTACGAGCAGTACTTC. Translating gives CASSQSGTKYYEQYF.

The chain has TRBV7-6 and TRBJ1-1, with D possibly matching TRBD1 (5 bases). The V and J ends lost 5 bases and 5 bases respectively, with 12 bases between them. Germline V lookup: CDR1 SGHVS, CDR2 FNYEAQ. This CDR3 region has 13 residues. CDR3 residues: CASSPRGGTEAFF. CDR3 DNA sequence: TGTGCCAGCAGCCCCCGGGGGGGGACTGAAGCTTTCTTT.

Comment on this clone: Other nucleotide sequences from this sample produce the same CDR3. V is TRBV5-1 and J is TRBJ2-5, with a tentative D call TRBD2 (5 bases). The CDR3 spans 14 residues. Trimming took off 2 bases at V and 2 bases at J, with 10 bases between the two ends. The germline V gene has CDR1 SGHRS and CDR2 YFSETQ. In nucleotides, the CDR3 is TGCGCCAGCAGCTTATCCAGCGGACAAGAGACCCAGTACTTC. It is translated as CASSLSSGQETQYF.

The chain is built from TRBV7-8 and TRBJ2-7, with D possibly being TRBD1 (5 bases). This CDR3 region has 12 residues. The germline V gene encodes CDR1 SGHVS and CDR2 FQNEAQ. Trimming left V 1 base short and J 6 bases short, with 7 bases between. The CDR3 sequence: CASSLVGVEQYF. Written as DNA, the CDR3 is TGTGCCAGCAGCTTAGTAGGGGTCGAGCAGTACTTC. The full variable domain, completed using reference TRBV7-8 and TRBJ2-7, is GAGVSQSPRYKVAKRGQDVALRCDPISGHVSLFWYQQALGQGPEFLTYFQNEAQLDKSGLPSDRFFAERPEGSVSTLKIQRTQQEDSAVYLCASSLVGVEQYFGPGTRLTVT.

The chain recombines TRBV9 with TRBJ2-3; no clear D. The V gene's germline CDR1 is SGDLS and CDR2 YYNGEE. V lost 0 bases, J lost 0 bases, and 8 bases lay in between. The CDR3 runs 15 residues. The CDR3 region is CASSVDTGSTDTQYF. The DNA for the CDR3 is TGTGCCAGCAGCGTAGATACGGGTAGCACAGATACGCAGTATTTT.

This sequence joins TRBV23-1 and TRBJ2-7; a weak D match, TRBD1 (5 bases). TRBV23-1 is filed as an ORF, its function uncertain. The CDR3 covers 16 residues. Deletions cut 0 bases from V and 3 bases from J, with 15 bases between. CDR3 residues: CASSQSRLGQGYEQYF. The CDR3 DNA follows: TGCGCCAGCAGTCAATCGAGATTGGGGCAGGGCTACGAGCAGTACTTC.

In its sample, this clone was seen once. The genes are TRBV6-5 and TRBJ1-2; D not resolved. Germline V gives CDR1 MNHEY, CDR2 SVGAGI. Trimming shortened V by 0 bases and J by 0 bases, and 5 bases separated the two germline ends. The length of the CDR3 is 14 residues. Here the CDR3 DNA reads TGTGCCAGCAGTTACTCTAATTCTAACTATGGCTACACCTTC. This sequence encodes CASSYSNSNYGYTF.

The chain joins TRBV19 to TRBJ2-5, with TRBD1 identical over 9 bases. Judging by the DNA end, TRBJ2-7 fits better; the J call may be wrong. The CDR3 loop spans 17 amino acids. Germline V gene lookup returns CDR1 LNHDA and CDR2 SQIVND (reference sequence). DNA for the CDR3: TGTGCCAGTAGTCGACAGGGGGACCACGCCGTCTTCTACGAGCAGTACTTC. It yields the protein CASSRQGDHAVFYEQYF.

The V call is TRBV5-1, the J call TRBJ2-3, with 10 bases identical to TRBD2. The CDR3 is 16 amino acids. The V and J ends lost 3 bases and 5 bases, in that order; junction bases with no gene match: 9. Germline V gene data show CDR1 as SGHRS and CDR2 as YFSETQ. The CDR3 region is CASSSLGTSAVDTQYF. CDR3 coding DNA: TGCGCCAGCAGCTCGCTAGGGACTAGCGCTGTAGATACGCAGTATTTT.

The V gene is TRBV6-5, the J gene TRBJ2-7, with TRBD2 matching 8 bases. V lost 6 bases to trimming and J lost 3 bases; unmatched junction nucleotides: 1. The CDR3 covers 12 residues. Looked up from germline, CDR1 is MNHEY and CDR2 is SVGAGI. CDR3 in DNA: TGTGCCAGCAGGGGACTAGTCTACGAGCAGTACTTC. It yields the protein CASRGLVYEQYF.

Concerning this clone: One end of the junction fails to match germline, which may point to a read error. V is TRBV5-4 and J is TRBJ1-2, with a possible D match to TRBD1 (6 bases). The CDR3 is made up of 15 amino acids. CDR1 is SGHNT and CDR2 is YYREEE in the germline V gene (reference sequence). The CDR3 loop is CASTLGGGGFKGYTF. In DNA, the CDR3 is TGTGCCAGCACCTTGGGGGGGGGCGGCTTTAAGGGCTACACCTTC.

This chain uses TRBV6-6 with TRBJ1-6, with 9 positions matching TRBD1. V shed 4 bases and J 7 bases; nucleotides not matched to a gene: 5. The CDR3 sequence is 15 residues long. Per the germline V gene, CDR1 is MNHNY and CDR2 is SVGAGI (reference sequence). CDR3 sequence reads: CASSSGQGWNSPLHF. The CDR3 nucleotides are TGTGCCAGCAGTTCCGGACAGGGGTGGAATTCACCCCTCCACTTT.

The chain's CDR3 is CASGTRDRDYGYTF. The CDR3 DNA sequence: TGTGCCAGCGGCACCCGGGACAGAGACTATGGCTACACCTTC. The chain is built from TRBV6-6 and TRBJ1-2, with 7 bases lining up with TRBD1. The CDR3 is 14 amino acids. The V gene end was trimmed by 8 bases and the J gene end by 3 bases; junction bases not matched to a gene: 9. Germline CDR1 reads MNHNY; CDR2 reads SVGAGI (reference sequence).

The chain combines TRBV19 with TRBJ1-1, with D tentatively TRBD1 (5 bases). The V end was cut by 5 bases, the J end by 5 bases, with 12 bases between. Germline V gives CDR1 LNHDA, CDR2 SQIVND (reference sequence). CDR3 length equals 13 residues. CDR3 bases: TGTGCCAGTAGTGCCTCCAGGGTGACTGAAGCTTTCTTT. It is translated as CASSASRVTEAFF.

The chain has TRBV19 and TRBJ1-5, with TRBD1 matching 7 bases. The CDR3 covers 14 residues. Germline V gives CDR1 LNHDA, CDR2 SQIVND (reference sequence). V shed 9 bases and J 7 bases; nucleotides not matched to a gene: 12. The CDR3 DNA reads TGTGCCAGCAAAACCGACAGGGCTCGACAGCCCCAGCATTTT. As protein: CASKTDRARQPQHF.